This T cell receptor (beta chain) was profiled in a study of tumor and adjacent non-tumor tissue in lung cancer (dated by TCRdb to the late 2010s). The study in broad terms: The cohort included about a dozen adenocarcinoma, 2 squamous cell carcinoma and 1 small cell lung cancer patients. The 15 enrolled patients, of whom some 10 were men and 5 were women, were aged about 30 to 80 years and were diagnosed with TNM stage I to III disease. A total of about 130 million productive TCRbeta reads were generated by sequencing, corresponding to an average of about 4.17 million reads per sample. Using bulk TCRbeta repertoires from under 17 lung cancer patients, the study set lung tumor tissue side by side with matched distant non-tumor lung tissue. A few dozen paired specimens, one tumor and one normal lung sample per patient, were profiled by TCRbeta CDR3 sequencing. Broad study findings and their caveats: Because peripheral blood was not sequenced, blood TCRbeta repertoires in the lung cancer patients of the study were not examined. Only around 14 patients were in the cohort, and the authors stated that larger samples and more detailed clinical data are needed. TCR diversity (inverse Simpson) was significantly higher in tumor than in normal lung tissue (around 450 vs 150, P = 0.0075, Mann-Whitney U test). Significantly higher TCR diversity was found in younger patients, and higher tumor TCR diversity was associated with shorter overall and disease-free survival. Neither the sequencing platform nor unique molecular identifiers are named or mentioned anywhere in the methods. The top 100 clones made up a significantly larger cumulative share of the repertoire in normal lung than in tumor tissue.

A remark on this clonotype: What this receptor recognizes is not known. Being one base from a much bigger clone, this may be a read error.

CDR3 length: 15 amino acids, cysteine to phenylalanine. Kept here is only the CDR3 DNA, which spans 45 bases and is read in frame from base 1. From a lookup of the germline V gene, CDR1 and CDR2 are SGHRS and YFSETQ. The library was obtained by multiplex PCR. Instrument used: Illumina HiSeq 2500. TCRbeta libraries were constructed through three rounds of nested PCR with primers (Table S4) according to protocols modified from ARM-PCR. Before sequencing, PCR products in the 200-500 bp range were cut out of the gel and cleaned up using the QIAquick gel extraction kit. The authors' analysis ran thus. Trimmomatic was used to clean the reads, FLASH was used to merge the reads into complete CDR3 sequences, and MiTCR was used to assign the reads to V(D)J germline segments. Clonal diversity was calculated as the inverse Simpson's index using VDJtools. Productive reads were defined as in-frame sequences without a premature stop codon. TCRdb cleaned the public reads at Q25 with fastp, built clones with MiXCR and kept in-frame beta chains. All rows with the same CDR3 protein become a single entry with the most common DNA and genes. These V and J calls rely on TCRdb rather than the paper's analysis. Counted in this sample were 85,000 to 100,000 distinct CDR3 sequences; 67% of them appeared once. The ten top clones hold roughly 18% of the sample.

RNA was isolated from bulk, unsorted tissue, and RNA quality was assessed with a NanoDrop ND-1000 and an Agilent 2100. Newly diagnosed lung cancer patients without prior chemotherapy who had been admitted for thoracic surgery in China between August and November 2014 were enrolled as donors. Patients with previous radiotherapy or chemotherapy, or with another concurrent cancer, were excluded from the study. Pieces of surgical tissue measuring about 1-2.1 cm3 were kept in RNAlater solution and held at -80 degrees C until needed. The sequenced sample consisted of lung tumor tissue. The origin of this receptor is a man aged 60 to 75 with non-small cell lung cancer. Here the chain combines TRBV5-1 and TRBJ2-5; 8 nucleotides in the junction match TRBD1. Read as DNA, the sequence is TGCGCCAGCAGGTTGGGGGACAGGCCAAGTGAGACCCAGTACTTC. The resulting protein is CASRLGDRPSETQYF.